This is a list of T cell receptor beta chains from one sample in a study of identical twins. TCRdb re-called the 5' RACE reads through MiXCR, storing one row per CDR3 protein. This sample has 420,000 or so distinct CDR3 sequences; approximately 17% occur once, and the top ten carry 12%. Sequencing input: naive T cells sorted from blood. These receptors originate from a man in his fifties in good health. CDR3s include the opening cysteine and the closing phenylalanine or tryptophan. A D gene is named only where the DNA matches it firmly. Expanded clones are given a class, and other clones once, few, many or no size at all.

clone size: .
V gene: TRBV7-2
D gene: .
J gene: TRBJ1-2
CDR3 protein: CASSVKQGPYGYTF
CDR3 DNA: TGTGCCAGCAGCGTCAAACAGGGTCCTTATGGCTACACCTTC

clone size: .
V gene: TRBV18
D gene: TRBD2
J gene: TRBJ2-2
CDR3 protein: CASSPRLAGAGELFF
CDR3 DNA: TGTGCCAGCTCACCACGACTAGCGGGAGCCGGGGAGCTGTTTTTT

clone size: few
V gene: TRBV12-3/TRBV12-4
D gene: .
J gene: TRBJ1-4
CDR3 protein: CASSLAGSRREKLFF
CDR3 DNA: TGTGCCAGCAGTTTGGCCGGCAGCCGTAGGGAAAAACTGTTTTTT

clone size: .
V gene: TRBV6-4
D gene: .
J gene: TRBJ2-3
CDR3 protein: CASSDSNTQYF
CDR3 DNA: TGTGCCAGCAGTGACTCGAACACGCAGTATTTT

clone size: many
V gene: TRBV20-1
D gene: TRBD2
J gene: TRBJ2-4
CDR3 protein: CSARTGTSVSNIQYF
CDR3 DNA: TGCAGTGCCAGAACCGGGACTAGCGTTTCAAACATTCAGTACTTC

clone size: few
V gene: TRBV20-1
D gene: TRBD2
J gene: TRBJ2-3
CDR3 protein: CSAVVAGGDTQYF
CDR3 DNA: TGCAGTGCGGTCGTAGCGGGGGGGGATACGCAGTATTTT

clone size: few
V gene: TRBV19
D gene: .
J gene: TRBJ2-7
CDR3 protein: CASWGGLEQYF
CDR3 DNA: TGTGCCAGTTGGGGAGGTCTCGAGCAGTACTTC

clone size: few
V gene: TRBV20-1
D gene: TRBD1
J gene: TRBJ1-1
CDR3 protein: CSAVYRGRGTEAFF
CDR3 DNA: TGCAGTGCTGTTTACAGGGGGCGCGGCACTGAAGCTTTCTTT

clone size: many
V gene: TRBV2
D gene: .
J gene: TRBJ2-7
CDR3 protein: CASSIRLGGGHEQYF
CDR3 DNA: TGTGCCAGCAGTATCCGTCTGGGGGGCGGACACGAGCAGTACTTC

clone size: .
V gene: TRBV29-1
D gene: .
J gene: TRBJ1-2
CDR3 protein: CSAHTGINYGYTF
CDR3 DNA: TGCAGCGCACACACAGGGATTAACTATGGCTACACCTTC

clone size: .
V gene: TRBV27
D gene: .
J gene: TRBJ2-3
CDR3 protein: CASGFFQAADTQYF
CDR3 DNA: TGTGCCAGCGGTTTCTTCCAAGCAGCAGATACGCAGTATTTT

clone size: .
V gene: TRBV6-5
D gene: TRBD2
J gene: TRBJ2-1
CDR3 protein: CASSLAGFWDEQFF
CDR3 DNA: TGTGCCAGCAGCTTAGCGGGGTTCTGGGATGAGCAGTTCTTC

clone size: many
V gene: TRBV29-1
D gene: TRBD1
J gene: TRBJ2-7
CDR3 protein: CSTDSGTGPYEQYF
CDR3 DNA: TGCAGCACCGACTCCGGGACAGGCCCCTACGAGCAGTACTTC

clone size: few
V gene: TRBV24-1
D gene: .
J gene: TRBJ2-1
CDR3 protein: CATSARIGEGQFF
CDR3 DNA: TGTGCCACCAGCGCTAGGATCGGCGAGGGGCAGTTCTTC

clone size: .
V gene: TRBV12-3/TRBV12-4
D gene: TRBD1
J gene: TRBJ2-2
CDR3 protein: CASSTTGRSGELFF
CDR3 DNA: TGTGCCAGCAGCACGACAGGGAGATCCGGGGAGCTGTTTTTT

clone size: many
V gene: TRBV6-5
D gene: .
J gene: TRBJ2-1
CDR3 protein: CASSYGGASSYNEQFF
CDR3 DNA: TGTGCCAGCAGTTACGGGGGGGCGAGCTCCTACAATGAGCAGTTCTTC

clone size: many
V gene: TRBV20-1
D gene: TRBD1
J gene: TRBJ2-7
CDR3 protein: CSARVGTGPYEQYF
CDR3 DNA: TGCAGTGCTAGAGTAGGGACAGGGCCCTACGAGCAGTACTTC

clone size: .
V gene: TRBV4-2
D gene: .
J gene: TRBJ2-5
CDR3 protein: CASSQDRLTYQETQYF
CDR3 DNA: TGTGCCAGCAGCCAAGATAGGCTAACCTATCAAGAGACCCAGTACTTC

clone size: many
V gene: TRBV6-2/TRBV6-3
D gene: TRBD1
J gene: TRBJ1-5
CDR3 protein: CASSDRDRFNQPQHF
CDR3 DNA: TGTGCCAGCAGCGACCGGGACAGGTTCAATCAGCCCCAGCATTTT

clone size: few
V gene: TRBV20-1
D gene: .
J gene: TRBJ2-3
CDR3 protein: CSAPLGGSTDTQYF
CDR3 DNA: TGCAGTGCTCCCCTGGGCGGATCCACAGATACGCAGTATTTT

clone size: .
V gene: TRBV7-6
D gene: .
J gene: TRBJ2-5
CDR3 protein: CASSFSRDRGETQYF
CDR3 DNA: TGTGCCAGCAGCTTCTCCAGGGATCGCGGTGAGACCCAGTACTTC

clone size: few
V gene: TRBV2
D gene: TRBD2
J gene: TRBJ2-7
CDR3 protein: CASSAGGSRSYEQYF
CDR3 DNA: TGTGCCAGCAGTGCGGGAGGGAGTCGCTCCTACGAGCAGTACTTC

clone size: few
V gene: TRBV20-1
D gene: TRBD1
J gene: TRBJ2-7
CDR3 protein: CSARWDRGSYEQYF
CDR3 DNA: TGCAGTGCTAGATGGGACAGGGGCTCCTACGAGCAGTACTTC

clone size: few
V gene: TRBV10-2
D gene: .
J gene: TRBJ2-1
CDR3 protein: CASSEYQRNNEQFF
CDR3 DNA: TGCGCCAGCAGTGAGTATCAGCGGAACAATGAGCAGTTCTTC

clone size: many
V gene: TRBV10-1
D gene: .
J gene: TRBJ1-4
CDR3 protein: CASSSGGSEKLFF
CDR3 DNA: TGCGCCAGCAGTTCCGGGGGCAGTGAAAAACTGTTTTTT

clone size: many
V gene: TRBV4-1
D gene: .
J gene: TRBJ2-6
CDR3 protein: CASSQIQGANVLTF
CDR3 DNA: TGCGCCAGCAGCCAAATTCAGGGGGCCAACGTCCTGACTTTC

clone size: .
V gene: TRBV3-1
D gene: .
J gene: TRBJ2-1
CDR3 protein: CASGKWGGLSEQFF
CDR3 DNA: TGTGCCAGCGGAAAGTGGGGGGGCCTTAGTGAGCAGTTCTTC

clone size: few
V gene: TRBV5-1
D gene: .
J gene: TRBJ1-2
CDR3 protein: CASSQDRGDYGYTF
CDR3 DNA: TGCGCCAGCAGCCAGGATAGGGGGGACTATGGCTACACCTTC

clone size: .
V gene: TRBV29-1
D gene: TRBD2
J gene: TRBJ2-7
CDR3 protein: CSVVGGVGLAGGEQYF
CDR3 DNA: TGCAGCGTCGTCGGCGGTGTGGGACTAGCGGGAGGGGAGCAGTACTTC